Below, 5 T cell receptor beta chains from the same sample are listed, as sequenced in a study of shared clonotypes between healthy human individuals. Profiling relied on immunoSEQ multiplex PCR, and the TCRdb table lists in-frame clones only, not all of them. The table has 600,000 to 750,000 clones, roughly 87% seen once; the top ten hold 30% to 40%. The sample comprised memory CD8+ T cells from PBMCs. Subset denoted: CD45RO+ cells pooled with CCR7-negative TemRA cells. The receptors originated from a man younger than 35 in good health. Some clones in this sample may be carry-over from other donors' samples.

The chain couples TRBV28 to TRBJ2-7; D may be TRBD1 (5 bases). CDR3 length: 17 amino acids. Germline CDR1 MDHEN, CDR2 SYDVKM. V dropped 3 bases and J dropped 2 bases, with 20 bases sitting between them. The CDR3 protein is CASSLYRLQDTAYEQYF. CDR3 nucleotides: TGTGCCAGCAGTTTGTATAGGCTACAGGACACCGCCTACGAGCAGTACTTC.

The V call is TRBV10-3, the J call TRBJ2-7; D is ambiguous. Trimming removed 3 bases from V and 4 bases from J, with 7 bases in between. Germline-derived CDR1 and CDR2 are ENHRY and SYGVKD. The CDR3 runs 12 residues. CDR3 loop: CAISDRSYEQYF. The CDR3 DNA reads TGTGCCATCAGTGACAGAAGTTACGAGCAGTACTTC.

This clone was seen a handful of times. The CDR3 loop is CAWIVQGAEAFF. CDR3 DNA: TGTGCCTGGATAGTTCAGGGGGCGGAAGCTTTCTTT. The V and J genes are TRBV30 and TRBJ1-1; 8 nucleotides line up with TRBD1. The CDR3 totals 12 residues. V was pared by 4 bases and J by 8 bases, with 6 bases of the junction left unmatched. Germline V gene data show CDR1 as GTSNPN and CDR2 as SVGIG (reference sequence).

The J gene is TRBJ2-7, the V gene TRBV7-9, with TRBD2 matching 13 bases. V gave up 4 bases and J gave up 6 bases; unmatched junction bases: 9. The CDR3 consists of 16 residues. Germline CDR1 is SEHNR and CDR2 is FQNEAQ (reference sequence). CDR3 protein: CASSSFRLAGGGEQYF. CDR3 bases: TGTGCCAGCAGCTCCTTCCGACTAGCGGGAGGCGGCGAGCAGTACTTC.

The CDR3 loop reads CASSFSGRRNEQFF. The CDR3 nucleotides read TGTGCCAGCAGCTTCAGCGGGAGACGCAATGAGCAGTTCTTC. The J gene is TRBJ2-1, the V gene TRBV7-2; 8 bases agree with TRBD2. Per germline, CDR1 SGHTA and CDR2 FQGNSA. V shed 3 bases and J 6 bases; nucleotides not matched to a gene: 4. The CDR3 is made up of 14 amino acids. Together with reference TRBV7-2 and TRBJ2-1, the CDR3 gives the full variable domain: GAGVSQSPSNKVTEKGKDVELRCDPISGHTALYWYRQSLGQGLEFLIYFQGNSAPDKSGLPSDRFSAERTGGSVSTLTIQRTQQEDSAVYLCASSFSGRRNEQFFGPGTRLTVL.